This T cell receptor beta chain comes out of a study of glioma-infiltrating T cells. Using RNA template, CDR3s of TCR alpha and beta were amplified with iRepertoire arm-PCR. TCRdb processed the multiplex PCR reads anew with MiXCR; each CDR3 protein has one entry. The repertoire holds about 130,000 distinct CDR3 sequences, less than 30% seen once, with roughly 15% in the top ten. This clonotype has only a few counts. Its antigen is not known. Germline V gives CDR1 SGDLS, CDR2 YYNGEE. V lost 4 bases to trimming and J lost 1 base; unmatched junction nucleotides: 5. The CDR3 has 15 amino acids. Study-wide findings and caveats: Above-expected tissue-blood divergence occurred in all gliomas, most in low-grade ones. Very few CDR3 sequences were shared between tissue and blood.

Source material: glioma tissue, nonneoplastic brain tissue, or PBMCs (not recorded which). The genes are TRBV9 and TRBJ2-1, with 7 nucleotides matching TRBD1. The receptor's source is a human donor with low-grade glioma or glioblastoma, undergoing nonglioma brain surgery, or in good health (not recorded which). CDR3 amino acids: CASSPSTGSYNEQFF. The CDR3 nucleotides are TGTGCCAGCAGCCCATCGACAGGGTCCTACAATGAGCAGTTCTTC.